This TCR beta chain was recovered during a study of blood T cell repertoires in COVID-19. On the study more broadly: Both acute and convalescent COVID-19 samples were obtained from the United States, Italy and Spain. Sources were T cells, B-cell-depleted T cells, or PBMCs; the material itself was cDNA or gDNA.

Original analysis: By means of reference gene primer amplification, nucleated cell counts were estimated. Assay: immunoSEQ multiplex PCR; the TCRdb copy retains only in-frame clones and omits some. The V and J calls and clone size were taken over from that table, and D and trimming were inferred from the DNA. The sample holds about 250,000 clones, around four fifths seen once. This clone was recorded a few times. The source material was peripheral blood. This sequence originates from a woman aged 55 to 70 with active or convalescent COVID-19.

The CDR3: CASSGPKGSAYGYTF. The CDR3 nucleotides are TGTGCCAGCAGTGGACCTAAGGGGTCGGCCTATGGCTACACCTTC. The chain links TRBV25-1 to TRBJ1-2; tentatively, D is TRBD1 (5 bases). Deletions cut 4 bases from V and 4 bases from J, with 16 bases between. Germline lookup yields CDR1 MGHDK and CDR2 SYGVNS. The CDR3 contains 15 residues.